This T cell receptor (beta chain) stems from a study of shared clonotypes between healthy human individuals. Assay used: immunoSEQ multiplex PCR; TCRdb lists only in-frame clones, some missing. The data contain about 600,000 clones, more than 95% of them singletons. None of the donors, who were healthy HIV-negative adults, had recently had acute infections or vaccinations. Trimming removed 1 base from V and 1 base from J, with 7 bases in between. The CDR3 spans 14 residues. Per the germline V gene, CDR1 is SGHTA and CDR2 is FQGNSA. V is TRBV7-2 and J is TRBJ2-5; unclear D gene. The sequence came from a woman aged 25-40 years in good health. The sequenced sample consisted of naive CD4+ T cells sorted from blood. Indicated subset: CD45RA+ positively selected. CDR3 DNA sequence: TGTGCCAGCAGCTTAGGGTACCTCCAAGAGACCCAGTACTTC. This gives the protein CASSLGYLQETQYF.